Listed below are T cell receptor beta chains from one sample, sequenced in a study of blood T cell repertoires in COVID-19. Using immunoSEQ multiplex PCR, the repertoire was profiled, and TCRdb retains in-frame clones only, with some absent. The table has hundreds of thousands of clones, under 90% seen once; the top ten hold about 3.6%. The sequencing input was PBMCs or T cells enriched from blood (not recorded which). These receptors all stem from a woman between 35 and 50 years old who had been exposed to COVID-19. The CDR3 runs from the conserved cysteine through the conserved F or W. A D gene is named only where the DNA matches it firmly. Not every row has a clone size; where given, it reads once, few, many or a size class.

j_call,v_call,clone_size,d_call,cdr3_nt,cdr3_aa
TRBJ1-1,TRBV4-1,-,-,TGCGCCAGCAGCCAGGTGACACCAAGGATGAACACTGAAGCTTTCTTT,CASSQVTPRMNTEAFF
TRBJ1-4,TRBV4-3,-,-,TGCGCCAGCAGCCAAGATTTCAGGACCCACGGAGGAAAACTGTTTTTT,CASSQDFRTHGGKLFF
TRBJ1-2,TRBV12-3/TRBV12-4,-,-,TGTGCCAGCAGTCCGCAGGGGATCTATGGCTACACCTTC,CASSPQGIYGYTF
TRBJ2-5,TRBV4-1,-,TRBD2,TGCGCCAGCAGCTCACTCCGGGGGGGGACCCAGTACTTC,CASSSLRGGTQYF
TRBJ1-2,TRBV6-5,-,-,TGTGCCAGCAGTTCCACCAGCTATGGCTACACCTTC,CASSSTSYGYTF
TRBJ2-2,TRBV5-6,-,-,TGTGCCAGCAGCCGGGACTCTCACACCGGGGAGCTGTTTTTT,CASSRDSHTGELFF
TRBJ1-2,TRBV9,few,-,TGTGCCAGCAGCTCCTCCCTCACCGGGTTCTATGGCTACACCTTC,CASSSSLTGFYGYTF
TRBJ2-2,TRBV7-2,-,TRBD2,TGTGCCAGCAGCCCCACTAGCGGGGGGGCCCCCGGGGAGCTGTTTTTT,CASSPTSGGAPGELFF
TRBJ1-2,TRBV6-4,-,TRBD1,TGTGCCAGCAATCCAGGACAGGGGGCCGGCTATGGCTACACCTTC,CASNPGQGAGYGYTF
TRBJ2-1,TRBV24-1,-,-,TGTGCCACCAGTCAGCCTGAGGTCGGGGGGCAAGATGAGCAGTTCTTC,CATSQPEVGGQDEQFF